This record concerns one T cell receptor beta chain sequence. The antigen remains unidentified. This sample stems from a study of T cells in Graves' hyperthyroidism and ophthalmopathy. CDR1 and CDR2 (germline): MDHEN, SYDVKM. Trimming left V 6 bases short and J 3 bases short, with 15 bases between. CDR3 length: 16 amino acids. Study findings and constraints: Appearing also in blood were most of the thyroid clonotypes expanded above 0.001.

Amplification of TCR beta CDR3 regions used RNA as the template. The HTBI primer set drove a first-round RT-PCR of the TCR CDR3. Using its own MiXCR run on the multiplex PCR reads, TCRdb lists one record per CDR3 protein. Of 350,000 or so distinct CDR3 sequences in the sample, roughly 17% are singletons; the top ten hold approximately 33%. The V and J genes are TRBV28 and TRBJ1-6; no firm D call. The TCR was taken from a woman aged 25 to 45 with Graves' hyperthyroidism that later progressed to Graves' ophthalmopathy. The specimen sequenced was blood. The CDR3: CASSLFGQIYNSPLHF. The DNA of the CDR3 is TGTGCCAGCAGCTTGTTCGGCCAGATCTATAATTCACCCCTCCACTTT.